This entry lists 7 T cell receptor beta chains sequenced from one sample in a study of control samples from healthy donors and cancer patients. Clones were sequenced by immunoSEQ multiplex PCR, and TCRdb holds only the in-frame ones, with some missing. The sample has approximately 180,000 clones; approximately 94% are singletons. The sample was blood. These receptors originate from a woman under 30 in good health.

The genes are TRBV7-9 and TRBJ2-1; TRBD1 matches 7 bases. The V and J ends lost 4 bases and 14 bases, in that order; junction bases with no gene match: 14. The CDR3 extends over 14 amino acids. Germline CDR1 and CDR2: SEHNR and FQNEAQ (reference sequence). The CDR3 loop reads CASSSILVPGQKFF. CDR3 nucleotides: TGTGCCAGCAGCTCAATACTCGTACCGGGACAGAAGTTCTTC.

J is TRBJ2-1 and V is TRBV5-1; D not resolved. This CDR3 is built from 15 residues. Between the trimmed V and J ends, which lost 3 bases and 5 bases, there was a span of 15 bases. The V gene's germline CDR1 is SGHRS and CDR2 YFSETQ. CDR3: CASSSVPGPNNEQFF. CDR3 bases: TGCGCCAGCAGCTCCGTCCCTGGCCCGAACAATGAGCAGTTCTTC.

The CDR3 nucleotides are TGCAGTGCTAGTCTCGCGGAAAACATTCAGTACTTC. It codes for CSASLAENIQYF. V and J are TRBV20-1 and TRBJ2-4; unclear D gene. V lost 3 bases and J lost 5, with 8 bases in between. Germline-derived CDR1 and CDR2 are DFQATT and SNEGSKA (reference sequence). The CDR3 consists of 12 residues.

V is TRBV6-2 or TRBV6-3 and J is TRBJ1-5; D perhaps matches TRBD1 (5 bases). The length of the CDR3 is 14 residues. Trimming cost V 5 bases and J 9 bases, with 17 bases left between them. CDR1 and CDR2 from the germline V gene are MNHEY and SVGEGT. Here the CDR3 DNA reads TGTGCCAGCAGTCAGATAGGAGACCAGGGGCCCCAGCATTTT. Translation: CASSQIGDQGPQHF.

The gene calls are TRBV6-5 and TRBJ1-1; D is perhaps TRBD1 (6 bases). V dropped 2 bases and J dropped 3 bases, with 16 bases sitting between them. Germline-derived CDR1 and CDR2 are MNHEY and SVGAGI. This CDR3 comprises 16 residues. The CDR3 loop reads CASSYRSGAVDTEAFF. The CDR3 DNA follows: TGTGCCAGCAGTTACAGGTCGGGGGCCGTTGACACTGAAGCTTTCTTT.

This clone occurred once. J is TRBJ1-4 and V is TRBV20-1; no reliable D call. This CDR3 spans 11 amino acids. The germline CDR1 and CDR2 sequences are DFQATT and SNEGSKA (reference sequence). Trimming pared 3 bases from V and 7 bases from J, leaving 6 bases between. The CDR3 nucleotides are TGCAGTGCTAGTTGGGTTGAAAAACTGTTTTTT. Protein: CSASWVEKLFF.

The chain combines TRBV20-1 with TRBJ2-3; 10 nucleotides align to TRBD2. The CDR3 contains 17 residues. V lost 3 bases to trimming and J lost 0 bases; unmatched junction nucleotides: 9. Germline lookup yields CDR1 DFQATT and CDR2 SNEGSKA (reference sequence). CDR3 loop: CSASLSGGSLSTDTQYF. The CDR3 DNA sequence: TGCAGTGCTAGTCTTAGCGGGGGGAGCCTTAGCACAGATACGCAGTATTTT.